Listed below are T cell receptor beta chains from one sample, sequenced in a study of CD8 T cells in ankylosing spondylitis. One entry per CDR3 protein, called by TCRdb with MiXCR from the 5' RACE reads. Among fewer than 450,000 distinct CDR3 sequences listed, 17% were seen once. The sequencing sample was made of blood, either unsorted or a sorted T cell fraction (not recorded which). The receptor source for this set is a male donor with ankylosing spondylitis. CDR3s include the opening cysteine and the closing phenylalanine or tryptophan. The D gene is left open where the match is weak. Expanded clones are given a class, and other clones once, few, many or no size at all.

11,NA,TRBV9,TRBJ1-2,NA,CASSVEGSYTF,TGTGCCAGCAGCGTAGAAGGGAGCTACACCTTC
17,few,TRBV29-1,TRBJ1-1,NA,CSVPGGRRVDLNTEAFF,TGCAGCGTCCCCGGAGGGCGGCGAGTCGACCTGAACACTGAAGCTTTCTTT
16,NA,TRBV28,TRBJ1-5,NA,CASSLNQGVVNQPQHF,TGTGCCAGCAGTTTAAATCAAGGGGTTGTCAATCAGCCCCAGCATTTT
16,many,TRBV20-1,TRBJ1-2,TRBD1,CSARDQTDRAGYGYTF,TGCAGTGCTAGAGATCAAACGGACAGGGCGGGCTATGGCTACACCTTC
14,NA,TRBV7-9,TRBJ2-2,TRBD1,CASTDRVSTGELFF,TGTGCCAGCACGGACAGGGTTAGCACCGGGGAGCTGTTTTTT
15,NA,TRBV12-3/TRBV12-4,TRBJ2-1,NA,CASTLGTGEYNEQFF,TGTGCCAGCACCCTAGGTACGGGGGAGTACAATGAGCAGTTCTTC
15,many,TRBV3-1,TRBJ1-2,TRBD1,CASSQDVRTGSGYTF,TGTGCCAGCAGCCAAGACGTGCGGACAGGCAGTGGCTACACCTTC
13,NA,TRBV6-2/TRBV6-3,TRBJ2-1,NA,CASSYSRGYEQFF,TGTGCCAGCAGTTACTCGAGGGGCTATGAGCAGTTCTTC
14,few,TRBV20-1,TRBJ2-1,TRBD2,CSATSGGPYNEQFF,TGCAGTGCTACTAGCGGGGGACCATACAATGAGCAGTTCTTC
14,NA,TRBV10-3,TRBJ1-2,TRBD1,CAISETGTGHGYTF,TGTGCCATCAGTGAGACCGGGACAGGGCATGGCTACACCTTC
14,few,TRBV7-9,TRBJ2-7,NA,CASSLGLGGYEQYF,TGTGCCAGCAGCTTAGGGCTGGGTGGGTACGAGCAGTACTTC
16,NA,TRBV6-2/TRBV6-3,TRBJ1-1,NA,CASSPDKTGSNTEAFF,TGTGCCAGCAGTCCCGACAAGACTGGATCGAACACTGAAGCTTTCTTT
14,NA,TRBV5-1,TRBJ2-5,NA,CASSTGGRAETQYF,TGCGCCAGCAGCACGGGGGGCAGGGCAGAGACCCAGTACTTC
13,many,TRBV20-1,TRBJ1-5,NA,CSARQEPKQPQHF,TGCAGTGCCAGACAGGAACCGAAACAGCCCCAGCATTTT
17,few,TRBV7-9,TRBJ2-3,NA,CASSPGAGGGSTDTQYF,TGTGCCAGCAGCCCAGGGGCGGGTGGGGGCTCCACAGATACGCAGTATTTT
16,few,TRBV5-1,TRBJ1-3,TRBD1,CASSVDRGDEGNTIYF,TGCGCCAGCAGCGTGGACAGGGGAGACGAGGGAAACACCATATATTTT
15,NA,TRBV5-5,TRBJ1-5,TRBD1,CASSSGTGDNQPQHF,TGTGCCAGCAGCTCCGGGACAGGAGACAATCAGCCCCAGCATTTT
16,few,TRBV16,TRBJ1-5,NA,CASSRGPTAGNQPQHF,TGTGCCAGCAGCCGTGGACCCACCGCGGGCAATCAGCCCCAGCATTTT
17,NA,TRBV6-5,TRBJ2-7,NA,CASSYGGPLLESYEQYF,TGTGCCAGCAGTTACGGCGGCCCCCTCTTGGAGTCCTACGAGCAGTACTTC
12,few,TRBV5-7,TRBJ2-4,TRBD1,CASSRRTGPKAF,TGTGCCAGCAGCAGACGGACAGGTCCTAAGGCCTTC
15,few,TRBV2,TRBJ2-2,TRBD1,CASSYRGQNTGELFF,TGTGCCAGCAGCTACAGGGGACAGAACACCGGGGAGCTGTTTTTT
13,few,TRBV12-3/TRBV12-4,TRBJ2-7,TRBD2,CASTSSGGARQYF,TGTGCCAGCACCTCTAGCGGGGGGGCGCGGCAGTACTTC
16,few,TRBV21-1,TRBJ2-7,NA,CASSKVKRSGPYEQYF,TGTGCCAGCAGCAAAGTGAAGAGGTCGGGTCCCTACGAGCAGTACTTC
12,few,TRBV20-1,TRBJ2-3,TRBD1,CSAHEGADTQYF,TGCAGTGCCCATGAGGGGGCTGATACGCAGTATTTT
16,NA,TRBV20-1,TRBJ1-2,NA,CSARDLDYGTTYGYTF,TGCAGTGCTAGAGATCTCGATTACGGGACAACCTATGGCTACACCTTC
16,once,TRBV28,TRBJ2-7,NA,CASSPMAGAKVREQYF,TGTGCCAGCAGTCCAATGGCGGGGGCAAAGGTTCGCGAGCAGTACTTC
13,few,TRBV15,TRBJ1-3,NA,CATSRDPGNTIYF,TGTGCCACCAGCAGAGATCCTGGAAACACCATATATTTT
16,NA,TRBV4-1,TRBJ2-1,TRBD2,CASSHSTSGVYNEQFF,TGCGCCAGCAGCCACTCAACTAGCGGGGTATACAATGAGCAGTTCTTC
14,NA,TRBV20-1,TRBJ2-7,TRBD2,CSAPRTSGTGEQYF,TGCAGTGCTCCACGGACTAGCGGGACGGGGGAGCAGTACTTC
15,NA,TRBV15,TRBJ2-1,NA,CATSRDHGGLDEQFF,TGTGCCACCAGCAGAGATCATGGGGGGTTGGATGAGCAGTTCTTC
15,NA,TRBV20-1,TRBJ2-1,TRBD2,CSALILAGSYNEQFF,TGCAGTGCTCTAATACTAGCGGGATCCTACAATGAGCAGTTCTTC
15,NA,TRBV7-9,TRBJ1-5,TRBD1,CASSLGTGWNQPQHF,TGTGCCAGCAGCTTAGGGACAGGGTGGAATCAGCCCCAGCATTTT
12,NA,TRBV3-1,TRBJ1-6,NA,CASSQGYSPLHF,TGTGCCAGCAGCCAAGGGTATTCACCCCTCCACTTT
14,few,TRBV11-2,TRBJ1-5,NA,CASSLDSVNQPQHF,TGTGCCAGCAGCTTAGATAGCGTTAATCAGCCCCAGCATTTT
16,few,TRBV15,TRBJ2-5,NA,CATSRVSGGFQETQYF,TGTGCCACCAGCAGAGTATCCGGAGGGTTCCAAGAGACCCAGTACTTC
19,few,TRBV11-2,TRBJ2-2,TRBD2,CASSLKWGLAGGVRGELFF,TGTGCCAGCAGCTTAAAGTGGGGACTAGCGGGAGGTGTTAGGGGGGAGCTGTTTTTT
14,NA,TRBV20-1,TRBJ1-5,NA,CSARRDNSNQPQHF,TGCAGTGCTAGGAGGGACAATAGCAATCAGCCCCAGCATTTT
14,NA,TRBV19,TRBJ1-1,NA,CASSWRLGNTEAFF,TGTGCCAGTAGTTGGAGGCTAGGGAACACTGAAGCTTTCTTT
15,NA,TRBV20-1,TRBJ1-5,TRBD1,CSARRDRGNNQPQHF,TGCAGTGCTAGAAGGGACAGGGGAAACAATCAGCCCCAGCATTTT
15,few,TRBV20-1,TRBJ1-4,NA,CSARDLGNPQEKLFF,TGCAGTGCTAGAGATCTGGGGAATCCACAGGAAAAACTGTTTTTT
12,NA,TRBV7-9,TRBJ2-5,NA,CASSAMGETQYF,TGTGCCAGCAGCGCGATGGGGGAGACCCAGTACTTC
16,many,TRBV4-3,TRBJ2-5,NA,CASSPNREGLKETQYF,TGCGCCAGCAGCCCAAACAGGGAGGGACTTAAAGAGACCCAGTACTTC
16,NA,TRBV4-2,TRBJ2-1,TRBD2,CASSQEGIAGDNEQFF,TGTGCCAGCAGCCAAGAAGGGATAGCGGGAGACAATGAGCAGTTCTTC
12,few,TRBV6-2/TRBV6-3,TRBJ2-7,TRBD1,CASRRDSYEQYF,TGTGCCAGCAGAAGGGACAGCTACGAGCAGTACTTC
16,few,TRBV6-1,TRBJ2-7,TRBD2,CASSALLRGSYYEQYF,TGTGCCAGCAGTGCTCTCTTGCGCGGGAGCTACTACGAGCAGTACTTC
16,NA,TRBV5-1,TRBJ2-1,TRBD2,CASSQTSRSSYNEQFF,TGCGCCAGCAGCCAGACTAGCCGGAGCTCCTACAATGAGCAGTTCTTC
15,few,TRBV7-9,TRBJ1-2,TRBD1,CASSSAGTGNYGYTF,TGTGCCAGCAGCTCGGCCGGGACAGGAAACTATGGCTACACCTTC